This TCR beta chain was profiled in a study of cytomegalovirus exposure and HLA in healthy donors. This CDR3 region has 13 residues. CDR1 is SGHAT, CDR2 FQNNGV, per germline. The V segment lost 4 bases and the J segment 2 bases; nucleotides outside the gene matches: 1. PCR involved 60 Vbeta and 13 Jbeta primers. Profiling relied on immunoSEQ multiplex PCR, and the TCRdb table lists in-frame clones only, not all of them. The data contain about 160,000 clones, about 85% of them singletons. The chain uses TRBV11-2 and TRBJ2-7; 8 positions agree with TRBD1. Specimen: PBMCs. The TCR was taken from a middle-aged man in good health and CMV-seropositive. The CDR3 DNA is TGTGCCAGCAGCTGGGACAGGACCTACGAGCAGTACTTC. Encoded protein: CASSWDRTYEQYF.